The present entry profiles one T cell receptor beta chain with its context. Antigen specificity is unknown. Primers: 60 Vbeta forward and 13 Jbeta reverse. Data came from immunoSEQ multiplex PCR; TCRdb stores just in-frame clones and leaves some out. Among some 96,000 clones, over 60% were seen once, and the ten largest hold roughly 7.7%. The sample comes from a study of cytomegalovirus exposure and HLA in healthy donors. Study background: The Caucasian-associated ancestry cluster contained roughly four fifths of the approximately 410 genotyped donors. Study-wide results and caveats: Several top significant clusters appeared, in a later analysis, to be linked to common viral pathogens. Cytomegalovirus-associated TCR beta chains were listed, numbering roughly 150. Researchers had no immune exposure information except CMV serostatus available.

The germline V and J ends were trimmed by 0 bases and 0 bases, with 6 bases remaining between them. The CDR3 has 15 amino acids. Germline CDR1 and CDR2: KGHSH and LQKENI. The TCR comes from a female donor in good health and CMV-seronegative. The V gene is TRBV18, the J gene TRBJ1-3, with unresolved D. Sequencing was performed on PBMCs. DNA of the CDR3: TGTGCCAGCTCACCACCAACATCCTCTGGAAACACCATATATTTT. Protein product: CASSPPTSSGNTIYF.